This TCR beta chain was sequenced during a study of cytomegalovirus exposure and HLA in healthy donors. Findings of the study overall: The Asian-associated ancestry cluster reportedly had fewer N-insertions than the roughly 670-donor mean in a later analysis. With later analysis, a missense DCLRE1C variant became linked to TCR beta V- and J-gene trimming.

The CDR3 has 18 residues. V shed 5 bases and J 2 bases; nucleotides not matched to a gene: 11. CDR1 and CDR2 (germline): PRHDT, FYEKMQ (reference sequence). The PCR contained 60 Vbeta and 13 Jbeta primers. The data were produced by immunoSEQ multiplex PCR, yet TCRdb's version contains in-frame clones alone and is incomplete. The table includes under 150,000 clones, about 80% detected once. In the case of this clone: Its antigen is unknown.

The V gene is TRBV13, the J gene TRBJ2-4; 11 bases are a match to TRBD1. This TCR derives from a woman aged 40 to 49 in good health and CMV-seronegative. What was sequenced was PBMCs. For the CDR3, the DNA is TGTGCCAGCAGCGTGGGACAGGGGGAATCGTCGTCCAAAAACATTCAGTACTTC. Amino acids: CASSVGQGESSSKNIQYF.